Here is one TCR beta chain with its context. These data belong to a study of radiotherapy plus CTLA-4 blockade in lung cancer. CDR3 size: 13 residues. Trimming removed 4 bases at V and 2 bases at J, with 7 bases between. Sequenced by immunoSEQ multiplex PCR; TCRdb stores in-frame clones only, minus some. The sample holds some 27,000 clones, 77% seen once. The sequenced sample was peripheral blood, obtained from a patient treated with radiotherapy plus ipilimumab. This clonotype was obtained from a human donor with non-small cell lung cancer that progressed on radiotherapy plus ipilimumab. The chain carries TRBV5-3 and TRBJ2-1; D unclear. TRBV5-3 is marked as an open reading frame, function uncertain. Here the CDR3 DNA reads TGTGCCAGAAGCCGCAACACCTACAATGAGCAGTTCTTC. This sequence encodes CARSRNTYNEQFF.